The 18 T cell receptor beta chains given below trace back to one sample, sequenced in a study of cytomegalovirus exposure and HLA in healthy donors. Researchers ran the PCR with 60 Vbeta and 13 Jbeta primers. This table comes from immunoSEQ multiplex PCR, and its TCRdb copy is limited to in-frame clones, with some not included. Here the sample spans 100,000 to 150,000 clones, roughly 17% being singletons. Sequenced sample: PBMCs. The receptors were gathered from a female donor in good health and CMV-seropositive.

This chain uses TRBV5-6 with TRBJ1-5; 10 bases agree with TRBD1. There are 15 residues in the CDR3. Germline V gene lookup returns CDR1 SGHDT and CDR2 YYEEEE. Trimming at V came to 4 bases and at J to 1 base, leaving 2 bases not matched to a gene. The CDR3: CASSRQGASNQPQHF. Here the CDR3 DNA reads TGTGCCAGCAGCAGACAGGGGGCCAGCAATCAGCCCCAGCATTTT.

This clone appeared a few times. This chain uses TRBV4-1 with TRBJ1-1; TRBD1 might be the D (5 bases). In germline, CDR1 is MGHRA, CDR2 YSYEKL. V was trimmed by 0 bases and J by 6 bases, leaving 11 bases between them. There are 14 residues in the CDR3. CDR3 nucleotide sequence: TGCGCCAGCAGCCAAGAAGTGGGGCTGCCTGAAGCTTTCTTT. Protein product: CASSQEVGLPEAFF.

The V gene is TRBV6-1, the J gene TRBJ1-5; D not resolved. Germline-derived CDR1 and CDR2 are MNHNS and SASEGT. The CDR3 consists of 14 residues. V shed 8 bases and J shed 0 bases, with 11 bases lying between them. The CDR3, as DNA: TGTGCCAGCCAGATTATTCTTAGCAATCAGCCCCAGCATTTT. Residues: CASQIILSNQPQHF.

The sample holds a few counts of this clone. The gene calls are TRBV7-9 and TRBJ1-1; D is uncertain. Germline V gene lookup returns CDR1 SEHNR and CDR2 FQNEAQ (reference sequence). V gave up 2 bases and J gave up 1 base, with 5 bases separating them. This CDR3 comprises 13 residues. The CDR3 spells CASSLSGNTEAFF. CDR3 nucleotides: TGTGCCAGCAGCTTATCAGGGAACACTGAAGCTTTCTTT.

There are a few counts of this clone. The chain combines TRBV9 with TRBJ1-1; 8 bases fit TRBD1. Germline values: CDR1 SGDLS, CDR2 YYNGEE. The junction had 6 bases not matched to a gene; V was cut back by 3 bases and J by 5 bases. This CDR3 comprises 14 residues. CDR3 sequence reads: CASSASGGMTEAFF. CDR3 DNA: TGTGCCAGCAGCGCGTCAGGGGGCATGACTGAAGCTTTCTTT.

CDR3 loop: CASSQWTANEKLFF. The CDR3 bases are TGTGCCAGCAGTCAGTGGACAGCTAATGAAAAACTGTTTTTT. The chain uses TRBV6-5 and TRBJ1-4; TRBD1 might be the D (6 bases). The CDR3 is 14 amino acids. V lost 5 bases, J lost 3 bases, and 10 bases lay in between. Germline CDR1 and CDR2: MNHEY and SVGAGI.

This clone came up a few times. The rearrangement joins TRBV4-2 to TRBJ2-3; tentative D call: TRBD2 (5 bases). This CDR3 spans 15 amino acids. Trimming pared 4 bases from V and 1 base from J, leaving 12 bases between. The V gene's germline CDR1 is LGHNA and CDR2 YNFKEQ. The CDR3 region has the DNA TGTGCCAGCAGCCGAGCGGCTCAAGGCACAGATACGCAGTATTTT. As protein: CASSRAAQGTDTQYF.

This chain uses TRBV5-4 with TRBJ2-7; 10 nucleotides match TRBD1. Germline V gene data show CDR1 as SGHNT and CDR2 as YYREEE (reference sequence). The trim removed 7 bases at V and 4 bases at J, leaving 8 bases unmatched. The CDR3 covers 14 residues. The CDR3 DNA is TGTGCCAGCTCCCAGGACAGGGGGGGATACGAGCAGTACTTC. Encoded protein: CASSQDRGGYEQYF.

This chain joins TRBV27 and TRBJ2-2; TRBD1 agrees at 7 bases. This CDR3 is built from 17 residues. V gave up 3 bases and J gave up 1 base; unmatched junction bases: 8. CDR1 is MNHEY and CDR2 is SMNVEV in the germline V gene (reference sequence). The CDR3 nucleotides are TGTGCCAGCAGTTTGAGATGGCGACAGGGGAACACCGGGGAGCTGTTTTTT. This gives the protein CASSLRWRQGNTGELFF.

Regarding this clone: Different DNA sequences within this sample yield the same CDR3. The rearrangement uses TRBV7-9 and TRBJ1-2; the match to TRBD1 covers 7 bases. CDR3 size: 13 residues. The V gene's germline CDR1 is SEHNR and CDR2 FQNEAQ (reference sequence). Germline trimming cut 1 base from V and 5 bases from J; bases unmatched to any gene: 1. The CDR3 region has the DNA TGTGCCAGCAGCTTAGGGGACAGTTATGGCTACACCTTC. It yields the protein CASSLGDSYGYTF.

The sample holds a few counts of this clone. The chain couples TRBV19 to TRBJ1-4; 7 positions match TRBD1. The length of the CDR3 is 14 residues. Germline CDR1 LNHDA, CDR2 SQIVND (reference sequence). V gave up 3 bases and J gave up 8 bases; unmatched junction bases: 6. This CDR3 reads CASSIDRATEKLFF. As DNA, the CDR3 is TGTGCCAGTAGTATCGACAGGGCGACGGAAAAACTGTTTTTT.

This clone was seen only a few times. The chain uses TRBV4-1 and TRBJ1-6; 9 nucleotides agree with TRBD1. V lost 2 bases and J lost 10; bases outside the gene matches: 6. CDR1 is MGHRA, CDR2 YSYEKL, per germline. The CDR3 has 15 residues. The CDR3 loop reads CASSQMTGGNSPLHF. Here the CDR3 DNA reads TGCGCCAGCAGCCAAATGACAGGGGGAAACTCACCCCTCCACTTT.

The CDR3 is CASSINSGVFNSNQPQHF. DNA of the CDR3: TGTGCCAGTAGTATAAATTCGGGGGTCTTTAATAGCAATCAGCCCCAGCATTTT. J is TRBJ1-5 and V is TRBV19; D is perhaps TRBD1 (5 bases). Germline CDR1 is LNHDA and CDR2 is SQIVND (reference sequence). This CDR3 is 18 amino acids long. The V end lost 2 bases, the J end lost 0 bases, and 17 bases lay between the germline ends. Supplemented by reference TRBV19 and TRBJ1-5, the full variable domain reads DGGITQSPKYLFRKEGQNVTLSCEQNLNHDAMYWYRQDPGQGLRLIYYSQIVNDFQKGDIAEGYSVSREKKESFPLTVTSAQKNPTAFYLCASSINSGVFNSNQPQHFGDGTRLSIL.

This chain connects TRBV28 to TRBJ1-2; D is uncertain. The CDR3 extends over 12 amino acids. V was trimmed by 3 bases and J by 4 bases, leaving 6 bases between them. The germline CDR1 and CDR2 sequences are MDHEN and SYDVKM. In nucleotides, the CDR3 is TGTGCCAGCAGTTTTAACGGCTATGGCTACACCTTC. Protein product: CASSFNGYGYTF.

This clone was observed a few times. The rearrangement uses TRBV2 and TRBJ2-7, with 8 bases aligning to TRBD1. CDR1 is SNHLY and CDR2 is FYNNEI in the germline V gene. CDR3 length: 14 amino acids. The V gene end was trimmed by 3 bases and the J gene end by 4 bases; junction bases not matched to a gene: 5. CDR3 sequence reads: CASSETGDSYEQYF. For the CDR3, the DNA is TGTGCCAGCAGTGAGACAGGGGACTCTTACGAGCAGTACTTC.

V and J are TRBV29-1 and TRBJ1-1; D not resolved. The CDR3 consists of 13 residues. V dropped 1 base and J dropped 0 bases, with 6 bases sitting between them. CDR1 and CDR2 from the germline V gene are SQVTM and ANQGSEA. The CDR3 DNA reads TGCAGCGTTGAAGGGCTCATGAACACTGAAGCTTTCTTT. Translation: CSVEGLMNTEAFF.

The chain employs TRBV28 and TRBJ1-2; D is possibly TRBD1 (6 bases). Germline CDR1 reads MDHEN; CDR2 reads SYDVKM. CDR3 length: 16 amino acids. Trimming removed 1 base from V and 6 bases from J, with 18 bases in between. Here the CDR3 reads CASSLYSDGAGDGYTF. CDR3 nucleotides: TGTGCCAGCAGTTTATATTCTGACGGGGCAGGGGATGGCTACACCTTC.

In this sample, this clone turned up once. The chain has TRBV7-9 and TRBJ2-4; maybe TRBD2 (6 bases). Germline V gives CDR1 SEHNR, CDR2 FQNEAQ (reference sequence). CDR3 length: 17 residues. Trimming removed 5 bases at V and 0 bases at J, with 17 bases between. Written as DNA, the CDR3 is TGTGCCAGCAGCCCCGGTCGGGGAGGTCTAGCCAAAAACATTCAGTACTTC. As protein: CASSPGRGGLAKNIQYF.